This section outlines one T cell receptor (beta chain) sequence together with its context. Its cognate antigen is unknown. At the deep level, the assay was run. Clones were read by immunoSEQ multiplex PCR, and TCRdb kept only the in-frame ones, dropping some. The sample carries 300,000 to 400,000 clones, over 70% recorded once. This record comes from a study of shared clonotypes between healthy human individuals. At the level of the study: Aged between 18 and 49, the donors were a couple of women and a few men.

General study points: Rarefaction exposed incomplete sorted-subset sequencing despite large depth. Estimated richness was generally greater in naive than memory subsets.

Germline V lookup: CDR1 MDHEN, CDR2 SYDVKM. The CDR3 covers 15 residues. Losses at the gene ends were 5 bases for V and 1 base for J; bases not matched to a gene: 5. Sequencing was carried out using memory CD4+ T cells sorted from blood. Subset given: CD45RA-negative fraction. The chain joins TRBV28 to TRBJ1-5; 7 bases fit TRBD1. The sequence came from a man aged 25 to 40 in good health. The CDR3 DNA sequence: TGTGCCAGCAGTCAGGGGGTGAGGAGCAATCAGCCCCAGCATTTT. It translates to CASSQGVRSNQPQHF. Full variable domain (remainder filled in from reference TRBV28 and TRBJ1-5): DVKVTQSSRYLVKRTGEKVFLECVQDMDHENMFWYRQDPGLGLRLIYFSYDVKMKEKGDIPEGYSVSREKKERFSLILESASTNQTSMYLCASSQGVRSNQPQHFGDGTRLSIL.